These 13 T cell receptor beta chains came from one sample sequenced in a study of blood T cell repertoires in COVID-19. TCRdb's copy holds only in-frame clones and misses some; the assay was immunoSEQ multiplex PCR. The table shows about 230,000 clones, with 84% occurring only once. Material: peripheral blood. These receptors all come from a man between 40 and 49 years old who had recovered from COVID-19.

This clone was detected a few times. J is TRBJ1-1 and V is TRBV5-1; D is perhaps TRBD1 (6 bases). The ends were cut back, 1 base at V and 6 bases at J, with 13 bases in the middle. CDR1 is SGHRS and CDR2 is YFSETQ in the germline V gene. The CDR3 has 14 amino acids. The CDR3 here is CASSLTGWGAEAFF. The CDR3 coding sequence is TGCGCCAGCAGCTTGACAGGGTGGGGAGCTGAAGCTTTCTTT. The whole variable domain, remainder taken from reference TRBV5-1 and TRBJ1-1, is KAGVTQTPRYLIKTRGQQVTLSCSPISGHRSVSWYQQTPGQGLQFLFEYFSETQRNKGNFPGRFSGRQFSNSRSEMNVSTLELGDSALYLCASSLTGWGAEAFFGQGTRLTVV.

The V call is TRBV3-1 (or the pseudogene TRBV3-2), the J call TRBJ2-3; D is unresolved. CDR1 is LGHDT, CDR2 YNNKEL, per germline (reference sequence). V gave up 4 bases and J gave up 6 bases, with 14 bases separating them. The CDR3 spans 14 residues. In DNA, the CDR3 is TGTGCCAGCAGCCGCGAAGTCGCGGCGGATACGCAGTATTTT. This gives the protein CASSREVAADTQYF.

This chain links TRBV9 with TRBJ1-1, with D possibly TRBD1 on 6 matching bases. This CDR3 is built from 15 residues. Trimming pared 7 bases from V and 2 bases from J, leaving 18 bases between. CDR1 and CDR2 from the germline V gene are SGDLS and YYNGEE. The CDR3 here is CASARDGQPNTEAFF. The CDR3 DNA reads TGTGCCAGCGCTAGAGATGGACAGCCCAACACTGAAGCTTTCTTT.

The chain joins TRBV6-2 or TRBV6-3 to TRBJ1-2; D unresolved. The ends were cut back, 4 bases at V and 7 bases at J, with 16 bases in the middle. The CDR3 has 14 residues. Per germline, CDR1 MNHEY and CDR2 SVGEGT. The CDR3, as DNA: TGTGCCAGCAGTTGGGCAGGCGAAAGTAGTGGCTACACCTTC. Translation gives CASSWAGESSGYTF.

V gene TRBV7-9 combines with J gene TRBJ1-1, with 7 nucleotides matching TRBD1. The length of the CDR3 is 15 residues. J was trimmed by 1 base and V by 2 bases; bases with no gene match: 4. Germline CDR1 is SEHNR and CDR2 is FQNEAQ (reference sequence). The CDR3 DNA follows: TGTGCCAGCAGCTTAAGGGCAGGGGGGAACACTGAAGCTTTCTTT. It encodes CASSLRAGGNTEAFF.

This clone was found a few times. The rearrangement uses TRBV5-8 and TRBJ1-4, with 8 bases that match TRBD1. Germline CDR1 and CDR2: SGHTS and YDEGEE. This CDR3 has 15 amino acids. V lost 4 bases and J lost 4; bases outside the gene matches: 6. CDR3 loop: CASSAGQAVNEKLFF. The CDR3 DNA reads TGTGCCAGCAGCGCGGGACAGGCCGTTAATGAAAAACTGTTTTTT.

The chain combines TRBV2 with TRBJ2-7; 11 nucleotides line up with TRBD2. The ends lost 4 bases at V and 6 bases at J; junction bases unmatched: 5. Germline CDR1 reads SNHLY; CDR2 reads FYNNEI. This CDR3 has 14 amino acids. The DNA of the CDR3 is TGTGCCAGCAGTGTCTTGGGGACTAGCGGCGAGCAGTACTTC. It codes for CASSVLGTSGEQYF.

On this clone: A read error may produce the germline difference seen at one junction end. The chain has TRBV30 and TRBJ1-1; D remains unclear. CDR3 length: 11 residues. Germline V gene data show CDR1 as GTSNPN and CDR2 as SVGIG (reference sequence). This CDR3 reads CAWAQNPEAFF. Written as DNA, the CDR3 is TGTGCCTGGGCACAGAACCCTGAAGCTTTCTTT.

This clone was recorded only once. The chain carries TRBV2 and TRBJ1-6, with D hard to call. V was cut by 1 base and J by 10 bases, with 14 bases left in between. This CDR3 comprises 15 residues. Germline CDR1 and CDR2: SNHLY and FYNNEI. CDR3 protein: CASSEVGESESPLHF. DNA of the CDR3: TGTGCCAGCAGTGAAGTCGGGGAGTCAGAATCACCCCTCCACTTT.

This clone has only one observation. CDR3 DNA sequence: TGTGCCAGCAGCCAATTCAACAGGGTAGAAGAGACCCAGTACTTC. Protein: CASSQFNRVEETQYF. V usage is TRBV16 and J usage is TRBJ2-5, with D possibly TRBD1 on 6 matching bases. Germline CDR1 KGHSY, CDR2 FQNENV. The V gene lost 1 base and the J gene lost 3 bases, with 12 bases spanning the gap. The CDR3 extends over 15 amino acids.

This chain uses TRBV5-5 with TRBJ1-1, with 8 bases lining up with TRBD1. Losses at the gene ends were 4 bases for V and 4 bases for J; bases not matched to a gene: 3. From germline, CDR1 is SGHKS and CDR2 YYEKEE (reference sequence). The CDR3 runs to 13 residues. The CDR3 region is CASSGTGGTEAFF. The CDR3 bases are TGTGCCAGCAGCGGAACAGGGGGCACTGAAGCTTTCTTT.

The CDR3 sequence is CASSPLGGGIVYEQFF. The CDR3 DNA reads as TGTGCCAGCAGCCCCTTGGGCGGGGGGATAGTTTATGAGCAGTTCTTC. The J gene is TRBJ2-1, the V gene TRBV7-2; TRBD2 agrees at 8 bases. This CDR3 has 16 amino acids. V dropped 5 bases and J dropped 8; count of bases not matched to a gene: 14. Germline V lookup: CDR1 SGHTA, CDR2 FQGNSA.

The V gene is TRBV6-5, the J gene TRBJ1-1; D unclear. CDR3 length: 12 amino acids. The germline V gene encodes CDR1 MNHEY and CDR2 SVGAGI. Trimming left V 7 bases short and J 7 bases short, with 13 bases between. CDR3 coding DNA: TGTGCCAGCACCCGACCCAGCGGTGAAGCTTTCTTT. Protein product: CASTRPSGEAFF.